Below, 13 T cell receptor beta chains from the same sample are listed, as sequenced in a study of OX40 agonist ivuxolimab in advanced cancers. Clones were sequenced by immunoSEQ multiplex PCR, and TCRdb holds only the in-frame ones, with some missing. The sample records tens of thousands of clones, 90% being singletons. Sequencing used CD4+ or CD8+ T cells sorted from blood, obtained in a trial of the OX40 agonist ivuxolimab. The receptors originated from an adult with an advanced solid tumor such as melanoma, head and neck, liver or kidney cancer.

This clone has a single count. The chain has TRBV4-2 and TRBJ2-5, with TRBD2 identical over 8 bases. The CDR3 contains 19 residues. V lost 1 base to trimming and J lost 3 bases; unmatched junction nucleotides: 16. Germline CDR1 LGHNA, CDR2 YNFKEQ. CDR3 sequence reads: CASSQVSDSAHGGEETQYF. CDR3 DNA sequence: TGTGCCAGCAGCCAAGTGAGTGACTCGGCCCACGGGGGGGAAGAGACCCAGTACTTC.

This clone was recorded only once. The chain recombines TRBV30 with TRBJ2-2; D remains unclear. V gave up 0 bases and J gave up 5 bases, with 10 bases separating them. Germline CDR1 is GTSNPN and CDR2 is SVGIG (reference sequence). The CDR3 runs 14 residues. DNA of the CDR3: TGTGCCTGGAGTGTAAATAGCAGAACCGGGGAGCTGTTTTTT. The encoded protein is CAWSVNSRTGELFF.

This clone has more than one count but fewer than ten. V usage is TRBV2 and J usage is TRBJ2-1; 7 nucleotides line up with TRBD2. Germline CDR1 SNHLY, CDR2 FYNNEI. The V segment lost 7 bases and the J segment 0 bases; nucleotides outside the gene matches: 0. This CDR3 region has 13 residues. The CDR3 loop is CASKRGSYNEQFF. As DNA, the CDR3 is TGTGCCAGCAAGCGGGGCTCCTACAATGAGCAGTTCTTC.

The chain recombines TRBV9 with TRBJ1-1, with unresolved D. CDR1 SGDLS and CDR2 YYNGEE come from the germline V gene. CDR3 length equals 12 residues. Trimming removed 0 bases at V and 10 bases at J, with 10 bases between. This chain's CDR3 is CASSVVCPRAFF. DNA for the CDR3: TGTGCCAGCAGCGTAGTATGCCCAAGAGCTTTCTTT.

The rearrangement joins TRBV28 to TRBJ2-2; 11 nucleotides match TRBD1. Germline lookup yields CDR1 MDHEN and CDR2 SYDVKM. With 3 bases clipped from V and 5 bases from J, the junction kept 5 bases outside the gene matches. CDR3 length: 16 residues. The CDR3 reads CASSFQGQGGTGELFF. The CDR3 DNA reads TGTGCCAGCAGTTTTCAGGGACAGGGGGGGACCGGGGAGCTGTTTTTT.

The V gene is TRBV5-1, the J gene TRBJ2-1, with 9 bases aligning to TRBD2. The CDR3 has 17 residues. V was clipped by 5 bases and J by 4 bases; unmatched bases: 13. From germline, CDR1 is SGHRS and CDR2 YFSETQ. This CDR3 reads CASRPEVSGSRYNEQFF. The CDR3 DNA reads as TGCGCCAGCAGGCCCGAGGTTAGCGGGAGTCGTTACAATGAGCAGTTCTTC.

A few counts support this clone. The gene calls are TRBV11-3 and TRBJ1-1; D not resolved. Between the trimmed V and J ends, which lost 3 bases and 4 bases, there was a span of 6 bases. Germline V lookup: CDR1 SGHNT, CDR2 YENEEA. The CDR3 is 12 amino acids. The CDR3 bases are TGTGCCAGCAGCTTGGTGGCCACTGAAGCTTTCTTT. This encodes CASSLVATEAFF.

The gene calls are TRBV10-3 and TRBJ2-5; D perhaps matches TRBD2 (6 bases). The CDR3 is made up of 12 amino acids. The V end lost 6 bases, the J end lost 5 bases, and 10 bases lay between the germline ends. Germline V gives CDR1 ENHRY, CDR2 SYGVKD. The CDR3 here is CAIRTSGETQYF. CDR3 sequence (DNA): TGTGCCATCAGGACTAGTGGGGAGACCCAGTACTTC.

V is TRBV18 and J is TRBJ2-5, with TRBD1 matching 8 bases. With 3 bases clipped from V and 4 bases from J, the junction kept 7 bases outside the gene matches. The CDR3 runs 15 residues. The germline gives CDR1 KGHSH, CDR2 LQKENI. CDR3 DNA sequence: TGTGCCAGCTCACCGCAGGGGGCAATTTTAGAGACCCAGTACTTC. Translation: CASSPQGAILETQYF.

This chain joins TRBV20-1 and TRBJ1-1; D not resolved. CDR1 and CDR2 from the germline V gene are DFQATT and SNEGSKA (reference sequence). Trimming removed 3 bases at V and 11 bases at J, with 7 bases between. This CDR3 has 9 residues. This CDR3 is CSARALAFF. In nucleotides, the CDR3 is TGCAGTGCTAGGGCCTTGGCTTTCTTT.

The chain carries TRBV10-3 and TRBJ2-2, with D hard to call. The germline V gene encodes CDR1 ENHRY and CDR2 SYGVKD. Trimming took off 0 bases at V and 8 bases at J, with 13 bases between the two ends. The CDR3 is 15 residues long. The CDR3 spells CAISESRPVRGELFF. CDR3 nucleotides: TGTGCCATCAGTGAGTCACGGCCAGTCAGGGGGGAGCTGTTTTTT.

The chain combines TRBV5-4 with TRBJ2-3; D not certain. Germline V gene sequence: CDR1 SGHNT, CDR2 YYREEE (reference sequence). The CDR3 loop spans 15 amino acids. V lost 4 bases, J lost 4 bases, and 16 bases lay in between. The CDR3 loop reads CASSAKRESPDTQYF. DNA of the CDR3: TGTGCCAGCAGCGCGAAGCGAGAGTCGCCAGATACGCAGTATTTT.

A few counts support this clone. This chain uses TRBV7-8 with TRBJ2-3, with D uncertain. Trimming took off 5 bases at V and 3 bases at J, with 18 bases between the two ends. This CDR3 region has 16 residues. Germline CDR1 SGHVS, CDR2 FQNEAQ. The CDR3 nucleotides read TGTGCCAGCAGCCTCATGGACCTATTCTCTACAGATACGCAGTATTTT. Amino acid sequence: CASSLMDLFSTDTQYF.